Listed below are T cell receptor beta chains from one sample, sequenced in a study of blood T cells in healthy people across ages. TCRdb called the 5' RACE reads again in MiXCR, with one record for every CDR3 protein. The data show some 1,000,000 distinct CDR3 sequences, under 30% seen once. The data were also submitted as part of a second study, on T cells of mothers and their children.

Sequencing was carried out using blood. These receptors all stem from a girl aged 2 to 10 in good health. Both conserved end residues are part of each CDR3. A D gene is named only where the DNA matches it firmly. Size values are once, few and many counts, or a class for expanded clones, and some rows have none.

14	TRBV29-1	TRBJ2-5	TRBD2	.	TGCAGCGTCAGTATTTACTTAGCGGGGGAGACCCAGTACTTC	CSVSIYLAGETQYF
14	TRBV24-1	TRBJ2-1	.	few	TGTGCCACCAGTCGTAAAGGGGGGAGGGGTGAGCAGTTCTTC	CATSRKGGRGEQFF
16	TRBV5-6	TRBJ2-2	.	.	TGTGCCAGCAGCTCCCTGGGGCAGGCGACCACCGGGGAGCTGTTTTTT	CASSSLGQATTGELFF
14	TRBV2	TRBJ2-5	.	.	TGTGCCAGCAGCGACCCGAACAGGGAAGAGACCCAGTACTTC	CASSDPNREETQYF
14	TRBV2	TRBJ2-7	TRBD1	.	TGTGCCAGCAGGGCTACAGGGGATCACGGCGAGCAGTACTTC	CASRATGDHGEQYF
13	TRBV20-1	TRBJ2-6	.	.	TGCAGTGCTAACAGGGCTGGGGCCAACGTCCTGACTTTC	CSANRAGANVLTF
16	TRBV7-2	TRBJ2-2	TRBD2	few	TGTGCCAGCAGCCCCCTCGGGCGGGGGTCCACCGGGGAGCTGTTTTTT	CASSPLGRGSTGELFF
14	TRBV5-1	TRBJ2-1	.	few	TGCGCCAGCAGCTTGGATTTCGGGTTCAATGAGCAGTTCTTC	CASSLDFGFNEQFF
15	TRBV12-3/TRBV12-4	TRBJ2-2	TRBD2	.	TGTGCCAGCAGTTCGCCGACTAGCGCTACCGGGGAGCTGTTTTTT	CASSSPTSATGELFF
15	TRBV4-2	TRBJ2-4	.	.	TGTGCCAGCAGCCAAGATAGGCTAGCCAAAAACATTCAGTACTTC	CASSQDRLAKNIQYF
15	TRBV20-1	TRBJ2-3	TRBD1	.	TGCAGTGCGAATTTAGGGACAGCTAACACAGATACGCAGTATTTT	CSANLGTANTDTQYF
17	TRBV7-8	TRBJ1-5	.	.	TGTGCCAGCAGCTTAGGATCCCGGACAGTAGGACATCAGCCCCAGCATTTT	CASSLGSRTVGHQPQHF
15	TRBV27	TRBJ2-1	.	.	TGTGCCAGCAGTTCGACCGAGAGTACCTACAATGAGCAGTTCTTC	CASSSTESTYNEQFF
12	TRBV6-2/TRBV6-3	TRBJ1-5	.	many	TGTGCCAGCAGTTCCGGTGGGGGGCCCCAGCATTTT	CASSSGGGPQHF
15	TRBV6-2/TRBV6-3	TRBJ2-7	TRBD1	few	TGTGCCAGCAGTTACCTAAGTTGGACAGGGGACGAGCAGTACTTC	CASSYLSWTGDEQYF
16	TRBV29-1	TRBJ2-6	TRBD1	once	TGCAGCGTAGGGACAGGGACTACCTTTGGGGCCAACGTCCTGACTTTC	CSVGTGTTFGANVLTF
14	TRBV25-1	TRBJ1-2	TRBD1	few	TGTGCCAGCAGTGCACAGGGGGCGAGTCAGGGCTACACCTTC	CASSAQGASQGYTF
14	TRBV20-1	TRBJ2-3	TRBD2	.	TGCAGTGCTTCGCCGGGACTAGCGGGGGATACGCAGTATTTT	CSASPGLAGDTQYF
15	TRBV6-5	TRBJ1-1	.	.	TGTGCCAGCAGTCTGCAGGGTAGGTCGGACACTGAAGCTTTCTTT	CASSLQGRSDTEAFF
15	TRBV7-9	TRBJ2-6	.	few	TGTGCCAGCAGCGATCCAGGGTCTGGGGCCAACGTCCTGACTTTC	CASSDPGSGANVLTF
13	TRBV20-1	TRBJ2-7	.	few	TGCAGTGCTAGCGGCCAGGGTATCGACGAGCAGTACTTC	CSASGQGIDEQYF
13	TRBV7-3	TRBJ2-7	.	.	TGTGCCAGCAGCTTAACGGGGGCGGCCGAGCAGTACTTC	CASSLTGAAEQYF
14	TRBV4-3	TRBJ1-1	.	.	TGCGCCAGCAGCCAAGATATCGAGCGGGGTGAAGCTTTCTTT	CASSQDIERGEAFF
15	TRBV5-5	TRBJ2-1	.	.	TGTGCCAGCAGCCATGGGCAGGTCTCCTACAATGAGCAGTTCTTC	CASSHGQVSYNEQFF
16	TRBV27	TRBJ2-1	TRBD2	.	TGTGCCAGCAGTTTAGATCTAGCGGGAGGCTACAATGAGCAGTTCTTC	CASSLDLAGGYNEQFF
15	TRBV11-3	TRBJ1-2	.	.	TGTGCCAGCAGCTCACCCGGACAGTTACTCGATGGCTACACCTTC	CASSSPGQLLDGYTF
13	TRBV20-1	TRBJ1-1	.	few	TGCAGTGCTATAAGATTGGCGGCCACTGAAGCTTTCTTT	CSAIRLAATEAFF
15	TRBV20-1	TRBJ2-5	.	.	TGCAGTGCTAGAGTCCTTGGGGGTATGGGTGAGACCCAGTACTTC	CSARVLGGMGETQYF
13	TRBV28	TRBJ1-3	.	few	TGTGCCAGCAGTAAAAATCTTGGAAACACCATATATTTT	CASSKNLGNTIYF
15	TRBV7-9	TRBJ1-2	.	.	TGTGCCAGCAGCTTGGAAGAGAGTGGCCTCTGGGGCTACACCTTC	CASSLEESGLWGYTF
16	TRBV7-2	TRBJ2-4	TRBD1	few	TGTGCCAGCAGTAGGACAGGGGGGCCTCCCAAAAACATTCAGTACTTC	CASSRTGGPPKNIQYF
14	TRBV3-1	TRBJ2-5	.	few	TGTGCCAGCAGCCGTAATGGAGTTCAAGAGACCCAGTACTTC	CASSRNGVQETQYF
18	TRBV7-2	TRBJ2-3	.	.	TGTGCCAGCAGCTCGGGACTTAATGTTTTCTCGGGCACGGATACGCAGTATTTT	CASSSGLNVFSGTDTQYF
16	TRBV5-1	TRBJ2-5	TRBD1	.	TGCGCCAGCAGCGAAGAGACAGGGGCCCATTCAAGAGACCAGTACTTC	CASSEETGAHSRDQYF
16	TRBV7-2	TRBJ2-5	TRBD2	few	TGTGCCAGCAGCTCCCTGGGACTAGCCGGCCCATATGAGCATTTCTTC	CASSSLGLAGPYEHFF
14	TRBV19	TRBJ1-2	.	.	TGTGCCAGTGAACCCGTTCTACCCTACCATGGCTACACCTTC	CASEPVLPYHGYTF
16	TRBV4-1	TRBJ2-5	.	.	TGCGCCAGCAGCCAAGAGAGAGGTCTTGGGGCAGAGACCCAGTACTTC	CASSQERGLGAETQYF
14	TRBV6-1	TRBJ2-7	.	few	TGTGCCAGCAGTGAAGCTGCAACTTCCTACGAGCAGTACTTC	CASSEAATSYEQYF
19	TRBV7-9	TRBJ2-3	TRBD2	few	TGTGCCAGCAGCTTATCTCGGACTAGTGAATTCATCGGCACAGATACGCAGTATTTT	CASSLSRTSEFIGTDTQYF
19	TRBV15	TRBJ1-5	TRBD1	.	TGTGCCACCAGCAGAGGTGGACAGGGGGGGATTGCGGGCAATCAGCCCCAGCATTTT	CATSRGGQGGIAGNQPQHF
16	TRBV20-1	TRBJ2-1	.	.	TGCAGTGCTAGAGAATGGGCCCGCGCCGCAGCAACTGAGCAGTTCTTC	CSAREWARAAATEQFF
12	TRBV29-1	TRBJ2-1	TRBD2	few	TGCAGCGGGGGGGGAGACTACAATGAGCAGTTCTTC	CSGGGDYNEQFF